Shown below are 29 T cell receptor beta chains from a single sample sequenced in a study of OX40 agonist ivuxolimab in advanced cancers. Only in-frame clones appear in the TCRdb table, and some are missing; sequencing was by immunoSEQ multiplex PCR. The sample lists 75,000 to 85,000 clones, roughly 91% seen once, with roughly 0.25% in the top ten. The source material was CD4+ or CD8+ T cells sorted from blood, sampled in a trial of the OX40 agonist ivuxolimab. The receptors stem from an adult with an advanced solid tumor such as melanoma, head and neck, liver or kidney cancer.

V and J are TRBV29-1 and TRBJ2-5, with 8 positions matching TRBD2. This CDR3 spans 16 amino acids. Germline CDR1 reads SQVTM; CDR2 reads ANQGSEA. J lost 5 bases, V lost 5 bases, and 16 bases had no gene match. The CDR3 DNA sequence: TGCAGCGTTTTAAATAGCGGGACTAACCCCTCCGAGACCCAGTACTTC. Its translation: CSVLNSGTNPSETQYF. The full variable domain, rest sourced from reference TRBV29-1 and TRBJ2-5, is SAVISQKPSRDICQRGTSLTIQCQVDSQVTMMFWYRQQPGQSLTLIATANQGSEATYESGFVIDKFPISRPNLTFSTLTVSNMSPEDSSIYLCSVLNSGTNPSETQYFGPGTRLLVL.

The rearrangement joins TRBV14 to TRBJ1-2; possible D gene TRBD1, 5 bases. Germline V gene lookup returns CDR1 SGHDN and CDR2 FVKESK. With 4 bases removed from V and 8 bases from J, the gap between germline ends came to 11 bases. CDR3 length: 12 amino acids. Here the CDR3 reads CASSPLGVGYTF. DNA of the CDR3: TGTGCCAGCAGCCCATTGGGGGTCGGCTACACCTTC.

The gene calls are TRBV20-1 and TRBJ2-3; D is uncertain. Germline CDR1 DFQATT, CDR2 SNEGSKA (reference sequence). This CDR3 comprises 11 residues. V lost 6 bases to trimming and J lost 0 bases, with 4 bases between them. The CDR3 spells CSASSTDTQYF. The DNA for the CDR3 is TGCAGTGCATCTAGCACAGATACGCAGTATTTT.

This chain uses TRBV10-1 with TRBJ2-5; 10 nucleotides agree with TRBD2. The CDR3 consists of 15 residues. V lost 5 bases, J lost 5 bases, and 8 bases stayed unmatched. From germline, CDR1 is WNHNN and CDR2 SYGVQD (reference sequence). The DNA for the CDR3 is TGCGCCAGCAGTTCCTCTAGCGGGAGAGACGAGACCCAGTACTTC. Protein: CASSSSSGRDETQYF.

DNA of the CDR3: TGTGCCAGCAGCCTAGAGTTGAACACTGAAGCTTTCTTT. Its protein product is CASSLELNTEAFF. The J gene is TRBJ1-1, the V gene TRBV21-1. TRBV21-1 is reported as a pseudogene. This CDR3 is 13 amino acids long.

This clone was counted a single time. The chain has TRBV10-1 and TRBJ2-3; D is unresolved. The germline V gene encodes CDR1 WNHNN and CDR2 SYGVQD (reference sequence). The CDR3 consists of 14 residues. V lost 3 bases and J lost 2, with 9 bases in between. The CDR3 coding sequence is TGCGCCAGCAGTGAACGGTCCCTCACAGATACGCAGTATTTT. Its translation is CASSERSLTDTQYF.

V usage is TRBV18 and J usage is TRBJ1-3; tentatively, D is TRBD1 (6 bases). Germline V lookup: CDR1 KGHSH, CDR2 LQKENI. This CDR3 is 15 amino acids long. Trimming removed 1 base at V and 2 bases at J, with 9 bases between. CDR3 DNA: TGTGCCAGCTCACCACAGGGGGTTCCTGGAAACACCATATATTTT. This translates into CASSPQGVPGNTIYF.

The V and J genes are TRBV18 and TRBJ1-4; D not resolved. CDR1 and CDR2 (germline): KGHSH, LQKENI. CDR3 size: 14 residues. V lost 4 bases and J 7 bases, leaving 13 bases between the germline ends. The CDR3 DNA follows: TGTGCCAGCTCACGGGCCATCAGTGGTGAAAAACTGTTTTTT. It codes for CASSRAISGEKLFF.

V and J are TRBV27 and TRBJ2-3; D is possibly TRBD2 (6 bases). V was shortened by 6 bases and J by 4 bases, with 17 bases between the two germline ends. This CDR3 is 15 amino acids long. In germline, CDR1 is MNHEY, CDR2 SMNVEV (reference sequence). The chain's CDR3 is CASSLSAGSADTQYF. The CDR3 DNA follows: TGTGCCAGCAGCCTTTCGGCGGGGTCTGCAGATACGCAGTATTTT.

This clone was counted a few times. This sequence joins TRBV4-1 and TRBJ1-5; D is unclear. The CDR3 is 16 residues long. Trimming took 0 bases from V and 3 from J, leaving 12 bases between them. Germline V gene lookup returns CDR1 MGHRA and CDR2 YSYEKL. The chain's CDR3 is CASSQEGTVNNQPQHF. The CDR3 bases are TGCGCCAGCAGCCAAGAGGGAACAGTCAACAATCAGCCCCAGCATTTT.

This chain uses TRBV5-1 with TRBJ2-1, with 12 bases that match TRBD2. J gave up 2 bases and V 2 bases, and 5 bases lay outside the gene matches. CDR3 length: 17 residues. The germline V gene encodes CDR1 SGHRS and CDR2 YFSETQ. In nucleotides, the CDR3 is TGCGCCAGCAGCTTAAAGACTAGCGGGAGCCCCTACAATGAGCAGTTCTTC. Protein: CASSLKTSGSPYNEQFF.

Only one count was recorded for this clone. The chain uses TRBV7-2 and TRBJ2-1, with 7 bases that match TRBD1. The CDR3 totals 14 residues. In germline, CDR1 is SGHTA, CDR2 FQGNSA. Trimming removed 5 bases from V and 7 bases from J; junction bases left unmatched: 8. The CDR3 coding sequence is TGTGCCAGCAGCGTTGACAGGGTGCTGAATGAGCAGTTCTTC. This gives the protein CASSVDRVLNEQFF.

The V and J genes are TRBV2 and TRBJ2-1; unclear D gene. CDR1 is SNHLY and CDR2 is FYNNEI in the germline V gene. Trimming left V 4 bases short and J 5 bases short, with 12 bases between. CDR3 length: 14 residues. The CDR3 protein is CASSVSNPNNEQFF. CDR3 bases: TGTGCCAGCAGTGTCTCCAACCCTAACAATGAGCAGTTCTTC.

The V and J genes are TRBV5-1 and TRBJ2-3, with D unresolved. The V end lost 3 bases, the J end lost 5 bases, and 10 bases lay between the germline ends. The germline V gene encodes CDR1 SGHRS and CDR2 YFSETQ. The CDR3 runs 13 residues. The chain's CDR3 is CASSSGSQDTQYF. In DNA, the CDR3 is TGCGCCAGCAGCTCCGGGTCGCAAGATACGCAGTATTTT.

The chain is built from TRBV6-1 and TRBJ2-1; D gene uncertain. The CDR3 is 13 residues long. V was cut by 7 bases and J by 1 base, with 8 bases left in between. Germline lookup yields CDR1 MNHNS and CDR2 SASEGT. CDR3 bases: TGTGCCAGCACCTCCGGGTCCTACAATGAGCAGTTCTTC. Amino acid sequence: CASTSGSYNEQFF.

CDR3 in amino acids: CASSRGQQQETQYF. In DNA, the CDR3 is TGTGCCAGCAGTAGGGGACAGCAACAAGAGACCCAGTACTTC. The chain links TRBV6-1 to TRBJ2-5; 7 nucleotides line up with TRBD1. The CDR3 has 14 amino acids. Germline V gene sequence: CDR1 MNHNS, CDR2 SASEGT. V trimming: 5 bases; J trimming: 2 bases; junction bases outside the gene matches: 5.

The chain combines TRBV11-3 with TRBJ2-5; D ambiguous. The V end lost 5 bases, the J end lost 5 bases, and 6 bases lay between the germline ends. CDR3 size: 11 residues. CDR1 is SGHNT and CDR2 is YENEEA in the germline V gene. The CDR3 loop reads CASSPGETQYF. CDR3 in DNA: TGTGCCAGCAGCCCCGGGGAGACCCAGTACTTC. The full variable domain, with the rest looked up from reference TRBV11-3 and TRBJ2-5, is EAGVVQSPRYKIIEKKQPVAFWCNPISGHNTLYWYLQNLGQGPELLIRYENEEAVDDSQLPKDRFSAERLKGVDSTLKIQPAELGDSAVYLCASSPGETQYFGPGTRLLVL.

This sequence joins TRBV6-1 and TRBJ2-5; the D gene could be TRBD1 or TRBD2 (5 bases each). Germline CDR1 reads MNHNS; CDR2 reads SASEGT. This CDR3 region has 14 residues. Trimming pared 5 bases from V and 5 bases from J, leaving 15 bases between. This CDR3 reads CASSSGPVGETQYF. In nucleotides, the CDR3 is TGTGCCAGCAGTTCGGGGCCAGTCGGGGAGACCCAGTACTTC.

This clone appeared once. The chain couples TRBV19 to TRBJ2-1; the match to TRBD2 covers 12 bases. CDR3 size: 19 residues. V shed 4 bases and J 0 bases; nucleotides not matched to a gene: 10. Germline CDR1 LNHDA, CDR2 SQIVND (reference sequence). The CDR3 spells CASSRDGLAGPISYNEQFF. For the CDR3, the DNA is TGTGCCAGTAGTAGGGATGGACTAGCGGGACCAATCTCCTACAATGAGCAGTTCTTC.

CDR3 nucleotides: TGTGCCAGTAGCCTGGGACAGTCTTACAATGAGCAGTTCTTC. The encoded protein is CASSLGQSYNEQFF. The V and J genes are TRBV19 and TRBJ2-1; TRBD1 agrees at 7 bases. Trimming cost V 6 bases and J 4 bases; bases outside gene matches: 6. Germline lookup yields CDR1 LNHDA and CDR2 SQIVND (reference sequence). The CDR3 spans 14 residues.

In this sample, this clone turned up once. The V call is TRBV7-9, the J call TRBJ2-4, with D perhaps matching TRBD2 (6 bases). CDR3 size: 16 residues. The V end lost 5 bases, the J end lost 2 bases, and 16 bases lay between the germline ends. CDR1 is SEHNR, CDR2 FQNEAQ, per germline (reference sequence). The CDR3 region is CASSLLGGSTKNIQYF. CDR3 coding DNA: TGTGCCAGCAGCCTGCTTGGGGGGTCGACCAAAAACATTCAGTACTTC.

The chain has TRBV5-6 and TRBJ1-4; 7 nucleotides align to TRBD1. The CDR3 contains 14 residues. Germline V gives CDR1 SGHDT, CDR2 YYEEEE. V was pared by 4 bases and J by 2 bases, with 2 bases of the junction left unmatched. The CDR3 here is CASSGTVTNEKLFF. The CDR3, as DNA: TGTGCCAGCAGCGGGACAGTCACTAATGAAAAACTGTTTTTT.

The chain is built from TRBV7-2 and TRBJ2-7; D might be TRBD1 or TRBD2, each matching 5 bases. Germline V CDR1 and CDR2: SGHTA, FQGNSA. The CDR3 extends over 14 amino acids. Trimming took off 0 bases at V and 7 bases at J, with 13 bases between the two ends. For the CDR3, the DNA is TGTGCCAGCAGCTTAGCCGGGACCTCGGGAGAGCAGTACTTC. Encoded protein: CASSLAGTSGEQYF.

This clone was observed a few times. The chain couples TRBV7-9 to TRBJ1-2; 9 bases fit TRBD1. The CDR3 has 14 amino acids. Germline V gene sequence: CDR1 SEHNR, CDR2 FQNEAQ (reference sequence). Trimming at V came to 6 bases and at J to 4 bases, leaving 6 bases not matched to a gene. CDR3 amino acids: CASSPTGGGYGYTF. CDR3 nucleotide sequence: TGTGCCAGCAGTCCGACAGGGGGAGGCTATGGCTACACCTTC.

The gene calls are TRBV5-1 and TRBJ2-7; TRBD1 is a possible D gene (6 bases). The CDR3 is 12 residues long. The germline V and J ends were trimmed by 5 bases and 3 bases, with 9 bases remaining between them. CDR1 and CDR2 from the germline V gene are SGHRS and YFSETQ. The CDR3 sequence is CASSGGNYEQYF. As DNA, the CDR3 is TGCGCCAGCAGTGGGGGCAACTACGAGCAGTACTTC.

The chain links TRBV11-2 to TRBJ1-1, with D perhaps TRBD1 (5 bases). The ends were cut back, 5 bases at V and 0 bases at J, with 7 bases in the middle. CDR1 is SGHAT and CDR2 is FQNNGV in the germline V gene. The CDR3 totals 13 residues. The CDR3 is CASSPQVNTEAFF. The CDR3 DNA follows: TGTGCCAGCAGCCCACAGGTGAACACTGAAGCTTTCTTT.

This clone was counted once. This chain uses TRBV5-6 with TRBJ1-2, with D unresolved. CDR3 length equals 15 residues. Trimming took off 4 bases at V and 5 bases at J, with 18 bases between the two ends. Germline V CDR1 and CDR2: SGHDT, YYEEEE. The CDR3 loop reads CASSLMGTVVYGYTF. As DNA, the CDR3 is TGTGCCAGCAGCCTGATGGGAACCGTCGTTTATGGCTACACCTTC.

V is TRBV5-1 and J is TRBJ1-5; TRBD1 might be the D (5 bases). Trimming took 1 base from V and 4 from J, leaving 12 bases between them. The germline CDR1 and CDR2 sequences are SGHRS and YFSETQ. The CDR3 totals 15 residues. The CDR3 nucleotides are TGCGCCAGCAGCTTGTCCTTGGGGGGGAATCAGCCCCAGCATTTT. Translating gives CASSLSLGGNQPQHF.

This rearrangement joins TRBV4-1 to TRBJ2-2, with D possibly matching TRBD2 (5 bases). This CDR3 is built from 17 residues. CDR1 and CDR2 (germline): MGHRA, YSYEKL. Trimming cost V 1 base and J 1 base, with 13 bases left between them. The CDR3 DNA is TGCGCCAGCAGCCAAGTGAGGGAACTCCGGAACACCGGGGAGCTGTTTTTT. Translating gives CASSQVRELRNTGELFF.